These 28 T cell receptor beta chains were sequenced from one sample in a study of blood T cell repertoires in COVID-19. Assay used: immunoSEQ multiplex PCR; TCRdb lists only in-frame clones, some missing. This table has hundreds of thousands of clones, nearly 90% appearing once. Specimen: PBMCs or T cells enriched from blood (not recorded which). The receptors here all came from a woman aged 18 to 35 with acute COVID-19.

This clone is a singleton in its sample. The chain combines TRBV5-1 with TRBJ2-5, with TRBD2 identical over 12 bases. CDR1 SGHRS and CDR2 YFSETQ come from the germline V gene. The CDR3 has 15 amino acids. Losses at the gene ends were 4 bases for V and 1 base for J; bases not matched to a gene: 2. DNA for the CDR3: TGCGCCAGCAGCCCGGGACTAGCGGGCCAAGAGACCCAGTACTTC. Translating it yields CASSPGLAGQETQYF.

The rearrangement joins TRBV29-1 to TRBJ2-7, with D perhaps matching TRBD1 (5 bases). CDR1 is SQVTM and CDR2 is ANQGSEA in the germline V gene. CDR3 length: 13 residues. The ends were cut back, 5 bases at V and 0 bases at J, with 11 bases in the middle. CDR3 coding DNA: TGCAGCGTTAACAGGATATCCTCCTACGAGCAGTACTTC. Residues: CSVNRISSYEQYF.

The gene calls are TRBV7-9 and TRBJ2-7, with TRBD1 matching 7 bases. CDR3 size: 15 residues. Trimming removed 5 bases from V and 3 bases from J; junction bases left unmatched: 10. Germline CDR1 and CDR2: SEHNR and FQNEAQ (reference sequence). The CDR3 DNA reads TGTGCCAGCAGCGAGGCCCGGGACAGACACTACGAGCAGTACTTC. As protein: CASSEARDRHYEQYF.

J is TRBJ2-1 and V is TRBV6-2 or TRBV6-3, with TRBD2 identical over 9 bases. Germline V gene lookup returns CDR1 MNHEY and CDR2 SVGEGT. The CDR3 sequence is 16 residues long. V shed 2 bases and J 4 bases; nucleotides not matched to a gene: 6. This chain's CDR3 is CASSYRASGKYNEQFF. The DNA for the CDR3 is TGTGCCAGCAGTTACAGGGCTAGCGGGAAGTACAATGAGCAGTTCTTC.

This clone has a single count. CDR3 DNA: TGTGCCAGTAGTATACGGGGACAGTATCAGCCCCAGCATTTT. Translating gives CASSIRGQYQPQHF. The chain has TRBV19 and TRBJ1-5; 7 bases are shared with TRBD1. The germline gives CDR1 LNHDA, CDR2 SQIVND (reference sequence). The length of the CDR3 is 14 residues. Trimming removed 2 bases from V and 5 bases from J; junction bases left unmatched: 3.

The V gene is TRBV24-1, the J gene TRBJ2-2; D might be TRBD2 (7 bases). The V and J ends lost 3 bases and 1 base respectively, with 17 bases between them. CDR1 KGHDR and CDR2 SFDVKD come from the germline V gene. The CDR3 totals 18 residues. CDR3 nucleotides: TGTGCCACCAGTGATCAGAAGGGGGGGCGCATGAACACCGGGGAGCTGTTTTTT. Translating it yields CATSDQKGGRMNTGELFF.

The chain links TRBV7-2 to TRBJ2-5; 12 positions agree with TRBD2. After removal of 0 bases from V and 5 bases from J, the junction contained 4 bases not matched to a gene. This CDR3 spans 16 amino acids. Germline lookup yields CDR1 SGHTA and CDR2 FQGNSA. The CDR3 DNA follows: TGTGCCAGCAGCTTAGCGCTAGCGGGGGGGCCTGAGACCCAGTACTTC. This translates into CASSLALAGGPETQYF.

This sequence joins TRBV10-1 and TRBJ1-3; possibly TRBD1 for D (5 bases). Trimming cost V 8 bases and J 4 bases, with 18 bases left between them. The CDR3 has 15 residues. Germline lookup yields CDR1 WNHNN and CDR2 SYGVQD (reference sequence). CDR3 sequence: CASPKGPKGGNTIYF. For the CDR3, the DNA is TGCGCCAGCCCGAAGGGGCCTAAGGGGGGAAACACCATATATTTT.

This clone was recorded once. This chain uses TRBV7-2 with TRBJ2-5, with D possibly TRBD2 on 6 matching bases. Germline V gives CDR1 SGHTA, CDR2 FQGNSA. V shed 3 bases and J shed 2 bases, with 10 bases lying between them. The CDR3 contains 14 residues. CDR3 nucleotide sequence: TGTGCCAGCAGCTTCGGAGGGATTCAAGAGACCCAGTACTTC. It specifies CASSFGGIQETQYF.

V is TRBV27 and J is TRBJ1-2; 9 bases are a match to TRBD1. With 5 bases clipped from V and 5 bases from J, the junction kept 9 bases outside the gene matches. CDR1 MNHEY and CDR2 SMNVEV come from the germline V gene (reference sequence). This CDR3 has 15 residues. As DNA, the CDR3 is TGTGCCAGCAGTGGCCCGGGACAGGGATATTATGGCTACACCTTC. Amino acids: CASSGPGQGYYGYTF.

This chain joins TRBV5-8 and TRBJ1-1; a weak D match, TRBD1 (5 bases). The ends were cut back, 0 bases at V and 4 bases at J, with 13 bases in the middle. The germline CDR1 and CDR2 sequences are SGHTS and YDEGEE. The length of the CDR3 is 15 residues. The CDR3 nucleotides are TGTGCCAGCAGCTTGGGTAACAGGTATATCACTGAAGCTTTCTTT. The encoded protein is CASSLGNRYITEAFF.

The chain couples TRBV3-1 (or the pseudogene TRBV3-2) to TRBJ2-3; TRBD2 aligns across 14 bases. Germline V gives CDR1 LGHDT, CDR2 YNNKEL (reference sequence). The trim removed 2 bases at V and 5 bases at J, leaving 6 bases unmatched. The CDR3 sequence is 17 residues long. The CDR3 loop is CASSQLGLAGGRDTQYF. Here the CDR3 DNA reads TGTGCCAGCAGCCAACTAGGACTAGCGGGGGGTAGAGATACGCAGTATTTT.

The rearrangement joins TRBV6-4 to TRBJ2-2; 9 nucleotides match TRBD2. The CDR3 contains 14 residues. Trimming took 10 bases from V and 1 from J; bases not matched to a gene: 4. Germline V gene sequence: CDR1 MRHNA, CDR2 SNTAGT. CDR3 sequence (DNA): TGTGCCACCCGAGCGGGGGGGAACACCGGGGAGCTGTTTTTT. Its protein product is CATRAGGNTGELFF.

The rearrangement joins TRBV5-4 to TRBJ1-3; the match to TRBD1 covers 10 bases. With 4 bases clipped from V and 2 bases from J, the junction kept 3 bases outside the gene matches. The CDR3 totals 15 residues. Germline loops: CDR1 SGHNT, CDR2 YYREEE (reference sequence). The CDR3 sequence is CASSPGTGAGNTIYF. In DNA form, the CDR3 reads TGTGCCAGCAGCCCCGGGACAGGGGCTGGAAACACCATATATTTT. Variable domain in full (rest from reference TRBV5-4 and TRBJ1-3): ETGVTQSPTHLIKTRGQQVTLRCSSQSGHNTVSWYQQALGQGPQFIFQYYREEENGRGNFPPRFSGLQFPNYSSELNVNALELDDSALYLCASSPGTGAGNTIYFGEGSWLTVV.

V gene TRBV27 combines with J gene TRBJ1-1; 8 bases agree with TRBD1. The CDR3 length is 13 residues. With 6 bases clipped from V and 3 bases from J, the junction kept 3 bases outside the gene matches. Germline CDR1 reads MNHEY; CDR2 reads SMNVEV (reference sequence). The chain's CDR3 is CASRTGVDTEAFF. The DNA for the CDR3 is TGTGCCAGCAGGACAGGGGTGGACACTGAAGCTTTCTTT.

V usage is TRBV30 and J usage is TRBJ1-2; a weak D match, TRBD1 (6 bases). Trimming took off 0 bases at V and 7 bases at J, with 12 bases between the two ends. The CDR3 sequence is 13 residues long. Germline V CDR1 and CDR2: GTSNPN, SVGIG (reference sequence). CDR3 coding DNA: TGTGCCTGGAGTGTGTTAACAGGGAGTGGCTACACCTTC. This sequence encodes CAWSVLTGSGYTF.

CDR3 sequence reads: CASGLGQGFAGELFF. Here the CDR3 DNA reads TGTGCTAGTGGTTTAGGACAGGGGTTTGCCGGGGAGCTGTTTTTT. This chain joins TRBV12-5 and TRBJ2-2, with 9 bases lining up with TRBD1. Per the germline V gene, CDR1 is LGHNT and CDR2 is FRNRAP. This CDR3 spans 15 amino acids. The V gene end was trimmed by 3 bases and the J gene end by 6 bases; junction bases not matched to a gene: 5.

This sequence joins TRBV3-1 (or the pseudogene TRBV3-2) and TRBJ2-3, with D tentatively TRBD2 (9 bases). Per germline, CDR1 LGHDT and CDR2 YNNKEL (reference sequence). V was trimmed by 4 bases and J by 3 bases, leaving 23 bases between them. The CDR3 covers 18 residues. The CDR3 protein is CASSPGSGGHRGTDTQYF. The CDR3 coding sequence is TGTGCCAGCAGCCCCGGTAGCGGGGGCCACAGGGGGACAGATACGCAGTATTTT.

This clone was counted only a few times. The CDR3 region has the DNA TGTGCCAGCAGCTTGAGTAGTTTCGGGGGCAATCAGCCCCAGCATTTT. It codes for CASSLSSFGGNQPQHF. The chain is built from TRBV5-5 and TRBJ1-5; D gene ambiguous. Germline values: CDR1 SGHKS, CDR2 YYEKEE (reference sequence). The V and J ends lost 1 base and 2 bases respectively, with 13 bases between them. The CDR3 loop spans 16 amino acids. Full variable domain (rest looked up from reference TRBV5-5 and TRBJ1-5): DAGVTQSPTHLIKTRGQQVTLRCSPISGHKSVSWYQQVLGQGPQFIFQYYEKEERGRGNFPDRFSARQFPNYSSELNVNALLLGDSALYLCASSLSSFGGNQPQHFGDGTRLSIL.

V gene TRBV5-4 combines with J gene TRBJ1-1, with 7 bases matching TRBD1. The trim removed 4 bases at V and 2 bases at J, leaving 5 bases unmatched. Germline CDR1 SGHNT, CDR2 YYREEE (reference sequence). The CDR3 is 14 residues long. The CDR3 protein is CASSRDRANTEAFF. Here the CDR3 DNA reads TGTGCCAGCAGCCGAGACAGGGCAAACACTGAAGCTTTCTTT.

The rearrangement links TRBV19 to TRBJ1-1; weak D call: TRBD1 (5 bases). Germline CDR1 LNHDA, CDR2 SQIVND (reference sequence). The CDR3 is made up of 14 amino acids. The V and J ends lost 3 bases and 8 bases respectively, with 16 bases between them. The CDR3 region has the DNA TGTGCCAGTAGTATTGGCCAGGGAAGGGGCGAAGCTTTCTTT. It codes for CASSIGQGRGEAFF.

V is TRBV7-9 and J is TRBJ2-3; 8 bases are a match to TRBD1. From germline, CDR1 is SEHNR and CDR2 FQNEAQ (reference sequence). V shed 4 bases and J 0 bases; nucleotides not matched to a gene: 6. CDR3 length: 16 residues. CDR3 bases: TGTGCCAGCAGCTGGGGACAGGTCACTAGCACAGATACGCAGTATTTT. Translation gives CASSWGQVTSTDTQYF.

V usage is TRBV10-1 and J usage is TRBJ2-3; TRBD1 is a possible D gene (6 bases). Between the trimmed V and J ends, which lost 2 bases and 6 bases, there was a span of 15 bases. The CDR3 loop spans 15 amino acids. Germline V gene lookup returns CDR1 WNHNN and CDR2 SYGVQD (reference sequence). In DNA form, the CDR3 reads TGCGCCAGCAGTGAGGTACCAGGGGTACTTGATACGCAGTATTTT. It encodes CASSEVPGVLDTQYF.

The J gene is TRBJ1-1, the V gene TRBV18; D may be TRBD1 (6 bases). V lost 3 bases, J lost 1 base, and 12 bases lay in between. CDR1 KGHSH and CDR2 LQKENI come from the germline V gene. This CDR3 contains 15 residues. The CDR3 loop is CASSPYREGNTEAFF. In DNA form, the CDR3 reads TGTGCCAGCTCACCGTACAGGGAGGGGAACACTGAAGCTTTCTTT.

The chain joins TRBV6-4 to TRBJ2-5, with TRBD2 matching over 10 bases. Germline V CDR1 and CDR2: MRHNA, SNTAGT. The CDR3 spans 16 residues. The trim removed 4 bases at V and 5 bases at J, leaving 10 bases unmatched. Here the CDR3 DNA reads TGTGCCAGCAGTGTCAAAGCGGGAGGGGGGTTCGAGACCCAGTACTTC. Translated, it gives CASSVKAGGGFETQYF.

This chain's CDR3 is CASSHRTSLGELFF. CDR3 coding DNA: TGTGCCAGCAGCCACCGGACTTCCTTGGGGGAGCTGTTTTTT. The gene calls are TRBV3-1 (or the pseudogene TRBV3-2) and TRBJ2-2; possibly TRBD2 for D (5 bases). Looked up from germline, CDR1 is LGHDT and CDR2 is YNNKEL (reference sequence). The CDR3 covers 14 residues. V lost 3 bases, J lost 8 bases, and 13 bases lay in between.

The rearrangement joins TRBV29-1 to TRBJ2-3; 7 nucleotides line up with TRBD2. Germline V gene lookup returns CDR1 SQVTM and CDR2 ANQGSEA. The V segment lost 3 bases and the J segment 4 bases; nucleotides outside the gene matches: 16. This CDR3 contains 17 residues. DNA of the CDR3: TGCAGCGTTGATGGGACTAACAGGCACGGGGCCGCAGATACGCAGTATTTT. This codes for CSVDGTNRHGAADTQYF.

A note on this clone: This specimen includes other DNA sequences encoding the same CDR3. The chain couples TRBV9 to TRBJ2-7; 9 bases line up with TRBD1. In germline, CDR1 is SGDLS, CDR2 YYNGEE. J lost 2 bases, V lost 0 bases, and 0 bases had no gene match. This CDR3 has 14 residues. DNA of the CDR3: TGTGCCAGCAGCGTAGGGGACAGGGCCTACGAGCAGTACTTC. This gives the protein CASSVGDRAYEQYF.